The subject of this entry is one TCR beta chain. Cohorts were assigned according to the clinical history that participants reported. These data are taken from a study of blood T cell repertoires in COVID-19. Whole-study context: Samples taken during acute and convalescent COVID-19 were collected in the United States, Italy and Spain. From T cells, B-cell-depleted T cells, or PBMCs came the material, which was cDNA or gDNA.

The CDR3 has 14 amino acids. Germline V gene sequence: CDR1 LNHDA, CDR2 SQIVND (reference sequence). The V gene lost 6 bases and the J gene lost 3 bases, with 11 bases spanning the gap. Method: immunoSEQ multiplex PCR; TCRdb's copy keeps in-frame clones and lacks some. Of 150,000 to 200,000 clones listed, around three quarters are singletons. The clonotype was recovered from a woman in her 50s with acute COVID-19. The gene calls are TRBV19 and TRBJ1-4; possible D gene TRBD1, 6 bases. Sequencing input: PBMCs or T cells enriched from blood (not recorded which). The CDR3 reads CASRITGSNEKLFF. CDR3 in DNA: TGTGCCAGTAGAATCACAGGGTCTAATGAAAAACTGTTTTTT.